This T cell receptor (beta chain) derives from a study of blood T cell repertoires in COVID-19. The wider study: The United States, Italy and Spain supplied acute and convalescent COVID-19 samples. PBMCs, B-cell-depleted T cells, or T cells provided the cDNA or gDNA that made up the material.

Per the authors' pipeline: Nucleated cell counts were estimated from reference gene primer amplification. The protocol was immunoSEQ multiplex PCR, while the TCRdb copy is restricted to in-frame clones and leaves out a portion. The V and J calls and clone size come from that table; D and trimming were worked out from the DNA. The profile shows about 230,000 clones, around 90% of them singletons. Germline CDR1 SGHKS, CDR2 YYEKEE (reference sequence). The CDR3 loop spans 15 amino acids. The V gene end was trimmed by 0 bases and the J gene end by 4 bases; junction bases not matched to a gene: 3. This TCR was recovered from a woman younger than 35 who had recovered from COVID-19. Sequenced: peripheral blood. V is TRBV5-5 and J is TRBJ2-5; 10 bases agree with TRBD2. The CDR3, as DNA: TGTGCCAGCAGCTTGGGGCTAGCGGGAGTAGAGACCCAGTACTTC. This encodes CASSLGLAGVETQYF.